These 16 T cell receptor beta chains originate from one sample sequenced in a study of cytotoxic CD8 clonotypes in ibrutinib-treated CLL (dated by TCRdb to about 2021). The library relied on the immunoSEQ multiplex PCR assay. This is the immuneACCESS table as TCRdb keeps it, with only in-frame sequences that have V and J called. A part of the clones is gone; compared with another copy, unresolved V genes explain less than half, and the rest is unexplained. This sample holds over 120,000 clones; 70% to 90% were observed only once. The ten largest clones capture roughly 7.2% of the sample. The sample was PBMCs, taken after 36 months of ibrutinib treatment. The source of these receptors is a human donor with chronic lymphocytic leukemia.

The chain is built from TRBV5-1 and TRBJ1-4; maybe TRBD1 (6 bases). Germline V gene lookup returns CDR1 SGHRS and CDR2 YFSETQ. V was cut by 5 bases and J by 5 bases, with 13 bases left in between. This CDR3 region has 14 residues. CDR3 amino acids: CASRQGTENEKLFF. The CDR3 nucleotides are TGCGCCAGCAGGCAGGGGACGGAAAATGAAAAACTGTTTTTT.

This chain links TRBV19 with TRBJ1-3; tentatively, D is TRBD1 (5 bases). This CDR3 has 15 amino acids. The ends were cut back, 3 bases at V and 4 bases at J, with 13 bases in the middle. Germline V gene lookup returns CDR1 LNHDA and CDR2 SQIVND (reference sequence). The CDR3 DNA is TGTGCCAGTAGTATGTCCGCGGACATAGGAAACACCATATATTTT. Translation: CASSMSADIGNTIYF. Complete variable domain (other parts from reference TRBV19 and TRBJ1-3): DGGITQSPKYLFRKEGQNVTLSCEQNLNHDAMYWYRQDPGQGLRLIYYSQIVNDFQKGDIAEGYSVSREKKESFPLTVTSAQKNPTAFYLCASSMSADIGNTIYFGEGSWLTVV.

This sequence joins TRBV7-9 and TRBJ2-7; D remains unclear. Germline V gene data show CDR1 as SEHNR and CDR2 as FQNEAQ (reference sequence). V was shortened by 2 bases and J by 12 bases, with 14 bases between the two germline ends. This CDR3 comprises 12 residues. CDR3 amino acids: CASSLSRTNPYF. In nucleotides, the CDR3 is TGTGCCAGCAGCTTATCGAGAACTAACCCGTACTTC.

V is TRBV5-6 and J is TRBJ2-5; 9 nucleotides align to TRBD2. V lost 4 bases to trimming and J lost 5 bases; unmatched junction nucleotides: 15. The CDR3 loop spans 17 amino acids. CDR1 and CDR2 from the germline V gene are SGHDT and YYEEEE. The CDR3 loop reads CASSPVTGGGAFETQYF. CDR3 bases: TGTGCCAGCAGCCCTGTCACCGGCGGGGGGGCCTTCGAGACCCAGTACTTC.

This clone showed up just once. The chain couples TRBV11-2 to TRBJ1-1; D is possibly TRBD1 (6 bases). Germline V lookup: CDR1 SGHAT, CDR2 FQNNGV. Trimming took off 1 base at V and 8 bases at J, with 11 bases between the two ends. The CDR3 contains 13 residues. This CDR3 is CASSLGGGREAFF. The CDR3 nucleotides read TGTGCCAGCAGCTTAGGAGGGGGGAGGGAAGCTTTCTTT.

The sample holds one count of this clone. The CDR3: CASRTWRLAFF. The CDR3 bases are TGTGCCAGCAGGACCTGGAGGTTGGCTTTCTTT. This rearrangement joins TRBV28 to TRBJ1-1; D is uncertain. Per the germline V gene, CDR1 is MDHEN and CDR2 is SYDVKM. The V end was cut by 6 bases, the J end by 11 bases, with 13 bases between. The CDR3 has 11 residues.

This sequence joins TRBV28 and TRBJ2-7; D is ambiguous. This CDR3 comprises 13 residues. Germline V gives CDR1 MDHEN, CDR2 SYDVKM. With 7 bases removed from V and 2 bases from J, the gap between germline ends came to 12 bases. CDR3 sequence (DNA): TGTGCCAGCACGCTAAGGGATACCTACGAGCAGTACTTC. Translating it yields CASTLRDTYEQYF. Complete variable domain (other parts from reference TRBV28 and TRBJ2-7): DVKVTQSSRYLVKRTGEKVFLECVQDMDHENMFWYRQDPGLGLRLIYFSYDVKMKEKGDIPEGYSVSREKKERFSLILESASTNQTSMYLCASTLRDTYEQYFGPGTRLTVT.

For the CDR3, the DNA is TGCAGCGTTGGGGTAGGGGGGCAACTTTTAGCTGAGCAGTTCTTC. Translating gives CSVGVGGQLLAEQFF. The chain joins TRBV29-1 to TRBJ2-1; D assignment may be TRBD1 or TRBD2 (6 bases each). This CDR3 is built from 15 residues. V was trimmed by 4 bases and J by 9 bases, leaving 22 bases between them. Germline assignment: CDR1 SQVTM and CDR2 ANQGSEA.

The genes are TRBV4-1 and TRBJ2-6, with D unresolved. V dropped 2 bases and J dropped 11 bases, with 7 bases sitting between them. The CDR3 runs 12 residues. Germline V gene sequence: CDR1 MGHRA, CDR2 YSYEKL. The CDR3 coding sequence is TGCGCCAGCAGCCAAAACGCCCACGTCCTGACTTTC. Protein: CASSQNAHVLTF.

This sequence joins TRBV14 and TRBJ2-7; 9 nucleotides line up with TRBD1. V was clipped by 3 bases and J by 4 bases; unmatched bases: 10. The CDR3 runs 16 residues. CDR1 is SGHDN and CDR2 is FVKESK in the germline V gene. CDR3 region: CASSHDMDRGAYEQYF. The CDR3, as DNA: TGTGCCAGCAGCCATGACATGGACAGGGGAGCTTACGAGCAGTACTTC. Looking up the rest from reference TRBV14 and TRBJ2-7 gives the full variable domain: EAGVTQFPSHSVIEKGQTVTLRCDPISGHDNLYWYRRVMGKEIKFLLHFVKESKQDESGMPNNRFLAERTGGTYSTLKVQPAELEDSGVYFCASSHDMDRGAYEQYFGPGTRLTVT.

This chain connects TRBV6-1 to TRBJ1-2; D may be TRBD1 (5 bases). In germline, CDR1 is MNHNS, CDR2 SASEGT. V was cut by 10 bases and J by 0 bases, with 6 bases left in between. The CDR3 runs to 11 residues. The CDR3 nucleotides read TGTGCCACGACAGCTAACTATGGCTACACCTTC. Its protein product is CATTANYGYTF.

The chain links TRBV2 to TRBJ1-2; no reliable D call. The V gene lost 7 bases and the J gene lost 0 bases, with 6 bases spanning the gap. CDR3 length: 12 residues. Per germline, CDR1 SNHLY and CDR2 FYNNEI. The CDR3 sequence: CASKRANYGYTF. CDR3 coding DNA: TGTGCCAGCAAACGCGCTAACTATGGCTACACCTTC.

The chain has TRBV10-3 and TRBJ1-1; a possible D gene is TRBD1 (6 bases). In germline, CDR1 is ENHRY, CDR2 SYGVKD. This CDR3 contains 13 residues. V shed 8 bases and J shed 4 bases, with 14 bases lying between them. For the CDR3, the DNA is TGTGCCATCCAGGGAGGGGGGCGCACTGAAGCTTTCTTT. Its protein is CAIQGGGRTEAFF.

The gene calls are TRBV4-1 and TRBJ2-7, with 12 bases matching TRBD2. The CDR3 has 17 residues. Looked up from germline, CDR1 is MGHRA and CDR2 is YSYEKL. The ends lost 4 bases at V and 9 bases at J; junction bases unmatched: 16. CDR3: CASSPSPLTSGGLWQYF. The CDR3 DNA reads TGCGCCAGCAGCCCAAGTCCCCTGACTAGCGGGGGACTTTGGCAGTACTTC.

V is TRBV18 and J is TRBJ1-2, with D possibly matching TRBD1 (5 bases). The CDR3 runs 16 residues. Trimming took off 6 bases at V and 0 bases at J, with 17 bases between the two ends. Germline values: CDR1 KGHSH, CDR2 LQKENI. The CDR3 sequence: CASSIGHGLTNYGYTF. The CDR3 nucleotides read TGTGCCAGCTCGATCGGACACGGACTAACTAACTATGGCTACACCTTC.

The chain couples TRBV6-1 to TRBJ2-7; 9 nucleotides line up with TRBD2. CDR3 length: 14 residues. In germline, CDR1 is MNHNS, CDR2 SASEGT. With V trimmed by 4 bases and J by 1 base, 2 bases remained unmatched. DNA for the CDR3: TGTGCCAGCAGTGTTCTAGCGGGGTCCTACGAGCAGTACTTC. This translates into CASSVLAGSYEQYF.